These T cell receptor beta chains were read from a single sample in a study of metastatic and nonmetastatic thyroid tumors. Via MiXCR, TCRdb re-called the PCR reads. The sample lists over 30,000 clones; around 7.4% were seen once. Material for sequencing was blood. All receptors come from a female donor with papillary thyroid cancer or a benign thyroid nodule (not recorded which). Some clones in this sample may be carry-over from other donors' samples. The CDR3 runs from the conserved cysteine through the conserved F or W. Each record gives: J gene, clone size, V gene, D gene, CDR3 DNA, CDR3 protein. The D gene is left open where the match is weak. The size entry is marked missing in some rows and otherwise reads once, few, many or a size class.

J: TRBJ1-4
size: -
V: TRBV5-1
D: -
DNA: TGCGCCAGCAGCTTTGGGACCGCAACCTTTCCGGAAAAACTGTTTTTT
CDR3: CASSFGTATFPEKLFF

J: TRBJ2-5
size: few
V: TRBV4-2
D: -
DNA: TGTGCCAGCAGCCACGAAGGGGAAAACCAAGAGACCCAGTACTTC
CDR3: CASSHEGENQETQYF

J: TRBJ1-6
size: many
V: TRBV27
D: -
DNA: TGTGCCAGCAGTTTTTTTGTTTGGAATTCACCCCTCCACTTT
CDR3: CASSFFVWNSPLHF

J: TRBJ2-1
size: many
V: TRBV7-3
D: -
DNA: TGTGCCAGCAGCTTAAGGCGGGACAGCAATGAGCAGTTCTTC
CDR3: CASSLRRDSNEQFF

J: TRBJ2-2
size: many
V: TRBV5-1
D: -
DNA: TGCGCCAGCAGCTTGGTCCTATCCGGGGAGCTGTTTTTT
CDR3: CASSLVLSGELFF

J: TRBJ2-3
size: many
V: TRBV20-1
D: TRBD2
DNA: TGCAGTGCCCATTCTCGGGGACTAGCGGGGCTTACGCAGTATTTT
CDR3: CSAHSRGLAGLTQYF

J: TRBJ2-3
size: many
V: TRBV20-1
D: TRBD2
DNA: TGCAGTGCTAGAGAATTAGCGGGGGGGCCGGTCACAGATACGCAGTATTTT
CDR3: CSARELAGGPVTDTQYF

J: TRBJ1-6
size: many
V: TRBV20-1
D: TRBD1
DNA: TGCAGTGCTATCCGGGACAGTTATTCACCCCTCCACTTT
CDR3: CSAIRDSYSPLHF

J: TRBJ2-7
size: many
V: TRBV7-8
D: TRBD1
DNA: TGTGCCAGCAGCTTTCAAGGGACAGTTTACGAGCAGTACTTC
CDR3: CASSFQGTVYEQYF

J: TRBJ2-5
size: many
V: TRBV7-9
D: -
DNA: TGTGCCAGCAGTAACTTTGGGACCGAGCGGGAAGAGACCCAGTACTTC
CDR3: CASSNFGTEREETQYF

J: TRBJ1-4
size: many
V: TRBV5-1
D: TRBD1
DNA: TGCGCCAGCAGACTGACAGGGGGCAGAAATGAAAAACTGTTTTTT
CDR3: CASRLTGGRNEKLFF

J: TRBJ2-3
size: many
V: TRBV6-1
D: TRBD2
DNA: TGTGCCAGCAGGGAGACTAGCGGGACAGATACGCAGTATTTT
CDR3: CASRETSGTDTQYF

J: TRBJ2-7
size: many
V: TRBV2
D: TRBD2
DNA: TGTGCCAGCAGCAGTTTTAGCGGGAGGGTCTCCTACGAGCAGTACTTC
CDR3: CASSSFSGRVSYEQYF

J: TRBJ1-3
size: medium-sized
V: TRBV7-6
D: -
DNA: TGTGCCAGCAGCACCACAGTCTCTGGAAACACCATATATTTT
CDR3: CASSTTVSGNTIYF

J: TRBJ2-7
size: -
V: TRBV10-3
D: -
DNA: TGTGCCATCAGCGATCGGACAGAGTCCTACGAGCAGTACTTC
CDR3: CAISDRTESYEQYF

J: TRBJ1-1
size: many
V: TRBV11-2
D: -
DNA: TGTGCCAGCAGCCCCCAATCACACGGGGCCAACACTGAAGCTTTCTTT
CDR3: CASSPQSHGANTEAFF

J: TRBJ2-7
size: -
V: TRBV27
D: -
DNA: TGTGCCAGCAGTTTACTGCAGGGATACGAGCAGTACTTC
CDR3: CASSLLQGYEQYF

J: TRBJ2-1
size: many
V: TRBV4-1
D: TRBD2
DNA: TGCGCCAGCAGCCAAGCCCAGCGGGATAGGAATGAGCAGTTCTTC
CDR3: CASSQAQRDRNEQFF

J: TRBJ2-1
size: many
V: TRBV5-6
D: TRBD1
DNA: TGTGCCAGCAGCTTGTGGGGTCGGGGACAGGGGGCCTACAATGAGCAGTTCTTC
CDR3: CASSLWGRGQGAYNEQFF